Following are 32 T cell receptor beta chains from one sample sequenced in a study of OX40 agonist ivuxolimab in advanced cancers. Clones were sequenced by immunoSEQ multiplex PCR, and TCRdb holds only the in-frame ones, with some missing. The profile shows approximately 68,000 clones, around 90% of them singletons. Sequencing was performed on CD4+ or CD8+ T cells sorted from blood, taken in a trial of the OX40 agonist ivuxolimab. The receptors were sampled from an adult with an advanced solid tumor such as melanoma, head and neck, liver or kidney cancer.

The chain uses TRBV30 and TRBJ2-1; 7 positions match TRBD1. Germline V gene sequence: CDR1 GTSNPN, CDR2 SVGIG (reference sequence). With 4 bases clipped from V and 5 bases from J, the junction kept 5 bases outside the gene matches. The CDR3 is made up of 13 amino acids. CDR3 loop: CAWTRDSHNEQFF. Here the CDR3 DNA reads TGTGCCTGGACCCGGGACAGCCACAATGAGCAGTTCTTC.

The chain joins TRBV6-6 to TRBJ2-2; 8 nucleotides match TRBD1. The V segment lost 2 bases and the J segment 6 bases; nucleotides outside the gene matches: 2. Germline V gene data show CDR1 as MNHNY and CDR2 as SVGAGI (reference sequence). The CDR3 spans 14 residues. Written as DNA, the CDR3 is TGTGCCAGCAGTTACAGACAGGGGCCCGGGGAGCTGTTTTTT. Residues: CASSYRQGPGELFF.

In DNA, the CDR3 is TGTGCCAGCATCTGGGGTCTAGGGGAAAAACTGTTTTTT. This translates into CASIWGLGEKLFF. V usage is TRBV2 and J usage is TRBJ1-4; the D is unclear. Per germline, CDR1 SNHLY and CDR2 FYNNEI. The germline V and J ends were trimmed by 7 bases and 8 bases, with 14 bases remaining between them. This CDR3 comprises 13 residues.

The chain links TRBV5-4 to TRBJ1-2; the match to TRBD1 covers 9 bases. J was trimmed by 6 bases and V by 0 bases; bases with no gene match: 6. CDR1 SGHNT and CDR2 YYREEE come from the germline V gene (reference sequence). The CDR3 extends over 15 amino acids. The chain's CDR3 is CASSLDRGPLDGYTF. The CDR3, as DNA: TGTGCCAGCAGCTTGGACAGGGGGCCTCTAGATGGCTACACCTTC.

The gene calls are TRBV27 and TRBJ1-2, with 9 bases aligning to TRBD1. CDR3 length: 17 amino acids. Germline V gene sequence: CDR1 MNHEY, CDR2 SMNVEV (reference sequence). Trimming removed 4 bases from V and 8 bases from J; junction bases left unmatched: 17. The CDR3 nucleotides read TGTGCCAGCAGTTCCAAGGGACAGGGTACCTACTATCAAGGCTACACCTTC. Its protein product is CASSSKGQGTYYQGYTF.

The gene calls are TRBV7-9 and TRBJ1-1, with D unresolved. The CDR3 has 10 residues. Germline-derived CDR1 and CDR2 are SEHNR and FQNEAQ (reference sequence). The ends were cut back, 5 bases at V and 10 bases at J, with 8 bases in the middle. CDR3 nucleotide sequence: TGTGCCAGCAGCATCGGCGGAGCTTTCTTT. Its translation: CASSIGGAFF. Full variable domain (rest looked up from reference TRBV7-9 and TRBJ1-1): DTGVSQNPRHKITKRGQNVTFRCDPISEHNRLYWYRQTLGQGPEFLTYFQNEAQLEKSRLLSDRFSAERPKGSFSTLEIQRTEQGDSAMYLCASSIGGAFFGQGTRLTVV.

The J gene is TRBJ2-1, the V gene TRBV30, with 7 bases matching TRBD2. The germline V gene has CDR1 GTSNPN and CDR2 SVGIG (reference sequence). This CDR3 comprises 12 residues. Unmatched junction bases numbered 4, after V lost 5 bases and J lost 6 bases. The CDR3 here is CAWLGLLNEQFF. The DNA for the CDR3 is TGTGCCTGGCTGGGACTACTCAATGAGCAGTTCTTC.

V gene TRBV30 combines with J gene TRBJ2-5, with TRBD1 matching 9 bases. Trimming at V came to 5 bases and at J to 5 bases, leaving 12 bases not matched to a gene. Germline-derived CDR1 and CDR2 are GTSNPN and SVGIG (reference sequence). The CDR3 runs to 15 residues. The CDR3 DNA follows: TGTGCCTGGGAGGGAGGAACAGGGGGCCGGGAGACCCAGTACTTC. Its protein product is CAWEGGTGGRETQYF.

The J gene is TRBJ2-1, the V gene TRBV19; weak D call: TRBD2 (6 bases). The CDR3 runs 16 residues. Deletions cut 1 base from V and 4 bases from J, with 14 bases between. Looked up from germline, CDR1 is LNHDA and CDR2 is SQIVND (reference sequence). The CDR3 region is CASSIVGSAGYNEQFF. The CDR3 region has the DNA TGTGCCAGTAGTATAGTAGGCTCCGCGGGGTACAATGAGCAGTTCTTC.

This rearrangement joins TRBV29-1 to TRBJ2-5, with D possibly matching TRBD2 (7 bases). This CDR3 spans 13 amino acids. Germline CDR1 SQVTM, CDR2 ANQGSEA. Trimming stripped 4 bases from V and 1 base from J, with 10 bases between. CDR3 DNA: TGCAGCGTTGTACGGGGGGCCCAAGAGACCCAGTACTTC. Protein sequence: CSVVRGAQETQYF.

This chain links TRBV7-9 with TRBJ2-7; D is unclear. The CDR3 runs to 13 residues. Trimming took off 3 bases at V and 2 bases at J, with 8 bases between the two ends. Germline V gene lookup returns CDR1 SEHNR and CDR2 FQNEAQ (reference sequence). The CDR3 DNA is TGTGCCAGCAGCTTTGGTAGAACCTACGAGCAGTACTTC. Translated: CASSFGRTYEQYF.

There are a few counts of this clone. V usage is TRBV29-1 and J usage is TRBJ2-7, with 12 bases matching TRBD1. The germline CDR1 and CDR2 sequences are SQVTM and ANQGSEA. The CDR3 extends over 14 amino acids. The V gene end was trimmed by 7 bases and the J gene end by 5 bases; junction bases not matched to a gene: 9. The CDR3 region has the DNA TGCAGCGCAACCGGGACAGGGGGCAGCGACGAGCAGTACTTC. Amino acids: CSATGTGGSDEQYF.

The chain has TRBV7-6 and TRBJ2-1, with D maybe TRBD2 (5 bases). Per the germline V gene, CDR1 is SGHVS and CDR2 is FNYEAQ. This CDR3 spans 13 amino acids. Trimming shortened V by 0 bases and J by 10 bases, and 10 bases separated the two germline ends. The CDR3 DNA sequence: TGTGCCAGCAGCTTAGCCGGGAATGGGGAGCAGTTCTTC. It yields the protein CASSLAGNGEQFF.

The chain employs TRBV2 and TRBJ1-3; tentative D call: TRBD1 (5 bases). V lost 3 bases and J 3 bases, leaving 6 bases between the germline ends. Per the germline V gene, CDR1 is SNHLY and CDR2 is FYNNEI. This CDR3 has 13 residues. The CDR3 region is CASSDRVGNTIYF. Here the CDR3 DNA reads TGTGCCAGCAGTGACAGGGTTGGAAACACCATATATTTT. The full variable domain, in which reference TRBV2 and TRBJ1-3 provide the parts outside the CDR3, is EPEVTQTPSHQVTQMGQEVILRCVPISNHLYFYWYRQILGQKVEFLVSFYNNEISEKSEIFDDQFSVERPDGSNFTLKIRSTKLEDSAMYFCASSDRVGNTIYFGEGSWLTVV.

This clone was seen once. The rearrangement uses TRBV7-3 and TRBJ2-3; TRBD2 is a possible D gene (5 bases). This CDR3 region has 13 residues. V shed 5 bases and J shed 5 bases, with 11 bases lying between them. The germline CDR1 and CDR2 sequences are SGHTA and FQGTGA. CDR3 sequence reads: CASSSSGVDTQYF. For the CDR3, the DNA is TGTGCCAGCAGCAGCAGCGGCGTAGATACGCAGTATTTT. Full variable domain (missing parts from reference TRBV7-3 and TRBJ2-3): GAGVSQTPSNKVTEKGKYVELRCDPISGHTALYWYRQSLGQGPEFLIYFQGTGAADDSGLPNDRFFAVRPEGSVSTLKIQRTERGDSAVYLCASSSSGVDTQYFGPGTRLTVL.

V gene TRBV19 combines with J gene TRBJ1-3, with TRBD1 matching 8 bases. The CDR3 runs to 15 residues. After removal of 4 bases from V and 4 bases from J, the junction contained 6 bases not matched to a gene. CDR1 and CDR2 from the germline V gene are LNHDA and SQIVND (reference sequence). CDR3 protein: CASSTQGARGNTIYF. CDR3 nucleotides: TGTGCCAGTAGTACTCAGGGGGCGAGGGGAAACACCATATATTTT. Full variable domain (missing parts from reference TRBV19 and TRBJ1-3): DGGITQSPKYLFRKEGQNVTLSCEQNLNHDAMYWYRQDPGQGLRLIYYSQIVNDFQKGDIAEGYSVSREKKESFPLTVTSAQKNPTAFYLCASSTQGARGNTIYFGEGSWLTVV.

V usage is TRBV13 and J usage is TRBJ1-1; 7 bases are a match to TRBD1. CDR3 length: 17 residues. V lost 2 bases, J lost 1 base, and 10 bases stayed unmatched. Germline values: CDR1 PRHDT, CDR2 FYEKMQ (reference sequence). The DNA of the CDR3 is TGTGCCAGCAGCTTACCGGGGGTAGGGGGCTGGAACACTGAAGCTTTCTTT. The encoded protein is CASSLPGVGGWNTEAFF. The complete variable domain, with remaining parts taken from reference TRBV13 and TRBJ1-1, reads AAGVIQSPRHLIKEKRETATLKCYPIPRHDTVYWYQQGPGQDPQFLISFYEKMQSDKGSIPDRFSAQQFSDYHSELNMSSLELGDSALYFCASSLPGVGGWNTEAFFGQGTRLTVV.

This chain links TRBV4-2 with TRBJ2-5, with 7 bases fitting TRBD1. The CDR3 is 15 residues long. With 1 base clipped from V and 3 bases from J, the junction kept 5 bases outside the gene matches. CDR1 is LGHNA, CDR2 YNFKEQ, per germline. The CDR3 loop reads CASSQAGTVKETQYF. In DNA, the CDR3 is TGTGCCAGCAGCCAAGCCGGGACAGTTAAAGAGACCCAGTACTTC.

The chain carries TRBV28 and TRBJ2-4, with D uncertain. There are 14 residues in the CDR3. Per the germline V gene, CDR1 is MDHEN and CDR2 is SYDVKM. Trimming cost V 6 bases and J 2 bases, with 11 bases left between them. The CDR3 DNA sequence: TGTGCCAGCAGCGAACCGGGCTCCAAAAACATTCAGTACTTC. As protein: CASSEPGSKNIQYF. The whole variable domain, filled in from reference TRBV28 and TRBJ2-4, reads DVKVTQSSRYLVKRTGEKVFLECVQDMDHENMFWYRQDPGLGLRLIYFSYDVKMKEKGDIPEGYSVSREKKERFSLILESASTNQTSMYLCASSEPGSKNIQYFGAGTRLSVL.

V is TRBV4-2 and J is TRBJ2-5, with 9 bases aligning to TRBD2. The germline CDR1 and CDR2 sequences are LGHNA and YNFKEQ. J lost 5 bases, V lost 1 base, and 8 bases had no gene match. The CDR3 runs to 16 residues. The chain's CDR3 is CASSQVLAGESETQYF. CDR3 coding DNA: TGTGCCAGCAGCCAAGTCTTAGCGGGAGAGTCTGAGACCCAGTACTTC.

V gene TRBV5-4 combines with J gene TRBJ2-3, with D possibly being TRBD1 or TRBD2 (5 bases each). Trimming stripped 7 bases from V and 0 bases from J, with 12 bases between. CDR3 length: 14 amino acids. Germline CDR1 SGHNT, CDR2 YYREEE (reference sequence). The CDR3 reads CASERGGSTDTQYF. CDR3 sequence (DNA): TGTGCCAGCGAGAGGGGTGGGAGCACAGATACGCAGTATTTT.

V usage is TRBV18 and J usage is TRBJ1-2; D perhaps matches TRBD1 (6 bases). The CDR3 runs 16 residues. Germline CDR1 KGHSH, CDR2 LQKENI. Deletions cut 3 bases from V and 7 bases from J, with 21 bases between. The CDR3 here is CASSPTGEITFGGYTF. The DNA for the CDR3 is TGTGCCAGCTCACCGACAGGAGAAATAACCTTCGGTGGCTACACCTTC.

The V and J genes are TRBV27 and TRBJ2-1; weak D call: TRBD2 (6 bases). V lost 8 bases and J 2 bases, leaving 13 bases between the germline ends. This CDR3 region has 14 residues. Germline-derived CDR1 and CDR2 are MNHEY and SMNVEV (reference sequence). The CDR3 is CASRTGSPYNEQFF. CDR3 DNA: TGTGCCAGCCGTACCGGGAGCCCCTACAATGAGCAGTTCTTC.

The V and J genes are TRBV30 and TRBJ2-3, with 9 bases fitting TRBD2. The V gene end was trimmed by 4 bases and the J gene end by 4 bases; junction bases not matched to a gene: 6. Germline assignment: CDR1 GTSNPN and CDR2 SVGIG (reference sequence). CDR3 length equals 14 residues. CDR3 bases: TGTGCCTGGACGCGGGGGGGCCTCGCAGATACGCAGTATTTT. Its protein product is CAWTRGGLADTQYF.

The genes are TRBV6-1 and TRBJ2-1; 8 nucleotides line up with TRBD1. Germline assignment: CDR1 MNHNS and CDR2 SASEGT. Germline trimming cut 5 bases from V and 9 bases from J; bases unmatched to any gene: 3. The CDR3 runs to 12 residues. DNA of the CDR3: TGTGCCAGCAGTACAGACAGGGGTGAGCAGTTCTTC. Translated, it gives CASSTDRGEQFF.

The CDR3 reads CASSLDGRGTGELFF. The DNA of the CDR3 is TGCGCCAGCAGCTTGGATGGCAGGGGCACCGGGGAGCTGTTTTTT. J is TRBJ2-2 and V is TRBV5-1; D may be TRBD1 (6 bases). The CDR3 is 15 residues long. The ends were cut back, 0 bases at V and 4 bases at J, with 10 bases in the middle. Germline V gene sequence: CDR1 SGHRS, CDR2 YFSETQ.

This clone was seen just once. The chain links TRBV5-1 to TRBJ2-5; a possible D gene is TRBD1 (5 bases). Trimming took off 2 bases at V and 1 base at J, with 9 bases between the two ends. Germline CDR1 is SGHRS and CDR2 is YFSETQ. The CDR3 length is 14 residues. CDR3 in amino acids: CASSFKTAQETQYF. CDR3 coding DNA: TGCGCCAGCAGCTTTAAGACAGCCCAAGAGACCCAGTACTTC.

This rearrangement joins TRBV19 to TRBJ2-2; D is uncertain. Germline V CDR1 and CDR2: LNHDA, SQIVND (reference sequence). V was trimmed by 7 bases and J by 5 bases, leaving 8 bases between them. The CDR3 is 12 amino acids. CDR3 sequence reads: CASNWATGELFF. CDR3 coding DNA: TGTGCCAGTAATTGGGCGACCGGGGAGCTGTTTTTT.

The chain is built from TRBV6-5 and TRBJ1-5; D perhaps matches TRBD1 (5 bases). Trimming pared 7 bases from V and 0 bases from J, leaving 10 bases between. Germline V lookup: CDR1 MNHEY, CDR2 SVGAGI. The CDR3 spans 14 residues. This chain's CDR3 is CASNRGGSNQPQHF. DNA for the CDR3: TGTGCCAGCAATCGGGGGGGTAGCAATCAGCCCCAGCATTTT.

This clone appeared a few times. CDR3 coding DNA: TGTGCCTGGAGTGTGGGACAGGGACGACAGCCCCAGCATTTT. Protein sequence: CAWSVGQGRQPQHF. The chain has TRBV30 and TRBJ1-5, with 9 bases identical to TRBD1. Germline loops: CDR1 GTSNPN, CDR2 SVGIG (reference sequence). V gave up 0 bases and J gave up 7 bases; unmatched junction bases: 4. There are 14 residues in the CDR3.

The chain has TRBV21-1 and TRBJ1-5; the tabulated D call, TRBD1, remains unverified against the DNA. TRBV21-1 is classified as a pseudogene. The length of the CDR3 is 15 residues. The CDR3 protein is CAPKGARSSGQPQHF. The CDR3 DNA follows: TGTGCACCAAAGGGGGCCAGGTCGAGCGGTCAGCCCCAGCATTTT.

The rearrangement links TRBV5-1 to TRBJ1-2; D call uncertain. The CDR3 length is 14 residues. Trimming pared 4 bases from V and 3 bases from J, leaving 13 bases between. CDR1 and CDR2 (germline): SGHRS, YFSETQ. Written as DNA, the CDR3 is TGCGCCAGCAGCGCCGACGGATACGACTATGGCTACACCTTC. The encoded protein is CASSADGYDYGYTF. The full variable domain, rest sourced from reference TRBV5-1 and TRBJ1-2, is KAGVTQTPRYLIKTRGQQVTLSCSPISGHRSVSWYQQTPGQGLQFLFEYFSETQRNKGNFPGRFSGRQFSNSRSEMNVSTLELGDSALYLCASSADGYDYGYTFGSGTRLTVV.